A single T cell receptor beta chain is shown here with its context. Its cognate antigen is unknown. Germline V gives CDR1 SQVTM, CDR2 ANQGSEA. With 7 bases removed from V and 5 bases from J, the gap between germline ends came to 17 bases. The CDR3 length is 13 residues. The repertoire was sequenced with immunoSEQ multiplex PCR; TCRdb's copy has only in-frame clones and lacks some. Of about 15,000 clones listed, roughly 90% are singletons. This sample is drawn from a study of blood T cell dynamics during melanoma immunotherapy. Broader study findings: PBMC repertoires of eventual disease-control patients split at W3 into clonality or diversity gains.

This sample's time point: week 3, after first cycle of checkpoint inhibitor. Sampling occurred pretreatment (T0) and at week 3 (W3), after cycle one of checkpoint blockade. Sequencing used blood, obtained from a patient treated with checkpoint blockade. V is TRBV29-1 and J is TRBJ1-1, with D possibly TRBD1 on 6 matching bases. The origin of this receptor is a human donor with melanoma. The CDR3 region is CSANTGTKTEAFF. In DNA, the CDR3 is TGCAGCGCGAACACCGGGACAAAGACTGAAGCTTTCTTT.